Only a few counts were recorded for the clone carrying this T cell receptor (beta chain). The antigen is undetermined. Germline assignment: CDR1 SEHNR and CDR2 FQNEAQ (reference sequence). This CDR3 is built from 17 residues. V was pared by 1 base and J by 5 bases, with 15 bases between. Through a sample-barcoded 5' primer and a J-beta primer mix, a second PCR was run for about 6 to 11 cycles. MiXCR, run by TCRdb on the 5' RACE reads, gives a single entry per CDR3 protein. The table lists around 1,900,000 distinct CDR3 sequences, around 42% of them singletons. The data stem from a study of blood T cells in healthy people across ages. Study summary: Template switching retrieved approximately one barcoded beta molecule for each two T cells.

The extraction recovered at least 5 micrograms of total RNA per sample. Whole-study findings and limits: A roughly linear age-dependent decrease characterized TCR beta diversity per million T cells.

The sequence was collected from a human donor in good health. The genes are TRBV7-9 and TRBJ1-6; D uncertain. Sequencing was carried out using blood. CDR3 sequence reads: CASSLDGPASNNSPLHF. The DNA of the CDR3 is TGTGCCAGCAGCTTAGATGGGCCCGCTAGCAATAATTCACCCCTCCACTTT. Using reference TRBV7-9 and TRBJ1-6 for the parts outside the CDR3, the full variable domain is DTGVSQNPRHKITKRGQNVTFRCDPISEHNRLYWYRQTLGQGPEFLTYFQNEAQLEKSRLLSDRFSAERPKGSFSTLEIQRTEQGDSAMYLCASSLDGPASNNSPLHFGNGTRLTVT.